This TCR beta chain is from a study of breast tumors, draining lymph nodes, adjacent tissues. The V segment lost 4 bases and the J segment 5 bases; nucleotides outside the gene matches: 7. The CDR3 runs 14 residues. Germline CDR1 is SGDLS and CDR2 is YYNGEE. Points from the study as a whole: Tumor T cell lymph node origin was a supported hypothesis, not proven.

The lymph nodes were axillary draining lymph nodes from breast cancer patients. This clonotype was observed at least ten times. What it binds is unknown. Each CDR3 protein gets one entry after TCRdb re-called the multiplex PCR reads with MiXCR. This sample yields roughly 260,000 distinct CDR3 sequences, of which around 30% are seen a single time; 1.1% belongs to the top ten. The sequenced material came from axillary lymph node tissue. This receptor was obtained from a female donor with breast cancer. Some clones in this sample may be carry-over from other donors' samples. The chain uses TRBV9 and TRBJ2-3, with 7 positions matching TRBD2. CDR3 DNA: TGTGCCAGCAGCCTCCGGGTAGCGGGAGATACGCAGTATTTT. Residues: CASSLRVAGDTQYF.